Listed below are T cell receptor beta chains from one sample, sequenced in a study of cytomegalovirus exposure and HLA in healthy donors. The method was immunoSEQ multiplex PCR; TCRdb's version includes in-frame clones alone and lacks a portion of them. The sample consists of 120,000 or so clones, 65% to 90% of them appearing once. The sample taken for sequencing was PBMCs. These receptors were taken from a male donor in good health and CMV-seropositive. Both conserved end residues are part of each CDR3. Fields, in order: D gene, clone size, CDR3 length, J gene, V gene, CDR3 DNA, CDR3 protein. A D gene is named only where the DNA matches it firmly. Clone size is stated in some rows and not others, as once, few, many or a class when expanded.

TRBD1 . 17 TRBJ2-3 TRBV6-4 TGTGCCAGCAGTCTCCGGGACAGGCAACGGATTACAGATACGCAGTATTTT CASSLRDRQRITDTQYF
. few 16 TRBJ2-3 TRBV6-5 TGTGCCAGCAGTTACTTGTTTAGCTTAAACACAGATACGCAGTATTTT CASSYLFSLNTDTQYF
TRBD1 . 14 TRBJ2-2 TRBV30 TGTGCCTGGAGTCCCCTGACAGGGACCGGGGAGCTGTTTTTT CAWSPLTGTGELFF
TRBD2 . 12 TRBJ2-1 TRBV27 TGTGCCAGCAGTCCGACTAGCGGGGATCAGTTCTTC CASSPTSGDQFF
. . 16 TRBJ2-3 TRBV5-6 TGTGCCAGCAGCTTAGGGGTGACCCGGGGCACAGATACGCAGTATTTT CASSLGVTRGTDTQYF
TRBD1 . 16 TRBJ2-7 TRBV28 TGTGCCAGCAGTCTACCGGGACAGGGGGCAGTCGGCGAGCAGTACTTC CASSLPGQGAVGEQYF
TRBD1 . 15 TRBJ2-2 TRBV5-6 TGTGCCAGCAGCTTGGGACAGGGGTACACCGGGGAGCTGTTTTTT CASSLGQGYTGELFF
TRBD2 . 18 TRBJ2-7 TRBV7-2 TGTGCCAGCAGCCCCCGAGGGGGCGGAGCGGGAGGGCCCTACGAGCAGTACTTC CASSPRGGGAGGPYEQYF
TRBD2 . 16 TRBJ2-2 TRBV10-3 TGTGCCATCAGTGATCGGCTAGCGGGACTCACCGGGGAGCTGTTTTTT CAISDRLAGLTGELFF
. . 13 TRBJ1-1 TRBV28 TGTGCCAGCACCCGGGTCTATAACACTGAAGCTTTCTTT CASTRVYNTEAFF
. . 12 TRBJ2-7 TRBV6-1 TGTGCCAGCAGTCAAAGGGGATACGAGCAGTACTTC CASSQRGYEQYF
TRBD1 . 16 TRBJ2-3 TRBV5-4 TGTGCCAGCAGCTTGGATCAGGGGGTAGCCACAGATACGCAGTATTTT CASSLDQGVATDTQYF
TRBD2 . 15 TRBJ2-7 TRBV4-1 TGCGCCAGCAGTCCTTCGGCGGGAGGGTCCCACGAGCAGTACTTC CASSPSAGGSHEQYF
TRBD1 . 13 TRBJ2-5 TRBV19 TGTGCCAGTAGTATGGGACAGGCGGAGACCCAGTACTTC CASSMGQAETQYF
. . 14 TRBJ2-7 TRBV25-1 TGTGCCAGCATACGACCGGGAGACTCCTACGAGCAGTACTTC CASIRPGDSYEQYF
TRBD2 . 17 TRBJ2-5 TRBV15 TGTGCCACCAGTCCGTCCGGGACTAGCGCGTTACAAGAGACCCAGTACTTC CATSPSGTSALQETQYF
. . 14 TRBJ2-3 TRBV4-2 TGTGCCAGCAGCCAAGACAAGCGCACAGATACGCAGTATTTT CASSQDKRTDTQYF
. . 13 TRBJ1-5 TRBV30 TGTGCCTGGAGTGTAGATGGGGCTCAGCCCCAGCATTTT CAWSVDGAQPQHF
TRBD1 . 14 TRBJ1-1 TRBV5-6 TGTGCCAGCAGCTTAAGGGGGCCGAACACTGAAGCTTTCTTT CASSLRGPNTEAFF
. . 16 TRBJ2-1 TRBV4-3 TGCGCCAGCAGCCAAGATAGGAGGAGCTCCTACAATGAGCAGTTCTTC CASSQDRRSSYNEQFF
TRBD2 . 15 TRBJ2-7 TRBV29-1 TGCAGCGTTGAAGAACCGACTAGCTCAAGCTACGAGCAGTACTTC CSVEEPTSSSYEQYF
. . 12 TRBJ2-1 TRBV30 TGTGCCTGGAACGGATTAGCCGATGAGCAGTTCTTC CAWNGLADEQFF
. . 10 TRBJ2-1 TRBV20-1 TGCAGTGCTAGGGACAATGAGCAGTTCTTC CSARDNEQFF
. . 17 TRBJ2-1 TRBV14 TGTGCCAGCAGCCAAGGAGTTATTCGGGGCTCCTACAATGAGCAGTTCTTC CASSQGVIRGSYNEQFF
TRBD1 few 14 TRBJ1-6 TRBV7-3 TGTGCCAGCAGCTTAGGGACAGAGAATTCACCCCTCCACTTT CASSLGTENSPLHF
. . 13 TRBJ2-1 TRBV4-2 TGTGCCAGCAGCCAAGCTCCTACCAATGAGCAGTTCTTC CASSQAPTNEQFF
. . 14 TRBJ2-1 TRBV5-1 TGCGCCAGCAGCGTCGGTAGCTCCTACAATGAGCAGTTCTTC CASSVGSSYNEQFF
. few 14 TRBJ2-3 TRBV9 TGTGCCAGTACGACAGGCTTAGCGTTAGATACGCAGTATTTT CASTTGLALDTQYF
TRBD2 . 13 TRBJ2-3 TRBV6-1 TGTGCCAGCATAACTAGCGGCACAGATACGCAGTATTTT CASITSGTDTQYF
. . 14 TRBJ1-2 TRBV21-1 TGTGCCACCCCCCGTGGCGCGCAGGACTATGGCTACACCTTC CATPRGAQDYGYTF
. . 14 TRBJ1-1 TRBV11-1 TGTGCCAGCAGCTTAGAGACAGGGAACACTGAAGCTTTCTTT CASSLETGNTEAFF
TRBD1 . 17 TRBJ2-3 TRBV30 TGTGCCTGGAGTGTTTGGGCTCGGACAGGGGGCACAGATACGCAGTATTTT CAWSVWARTGGTDTQYF
. once 15 TRBJ2-1 TRBV5-1 TGCGCCAGCAGTAACCTTGGCCTCTGGGCCAATGAGCAGTTCTTC CASSNLGLWANEQFF
TRBD2 . 15 TRBJ2-7 TRBV27 TGTGCCAGCAGCCGATCAAGCGGGAGCGACTACGAGCAGTACTTC CASSRSSGSDYEQYF
TRBD2 . 16 TRBJ2-1 TRBV9 TGTGCCAGCAGCGCCCGGGGGCGGGGGGGGAGAAATGAGCAGTTCTTC CASSARGRGGRNEQFF
. . 16 TRBJ2-1 TRBV5-4 TGTGCCAGCAGCTTGGCCCCAGCGGACTCCTACAATGAGCAGTTCTTC CASSLAPADSYNEQFF
TRBD1 . 15 TRBJ2-7 TRBV7-9 TGTGCCAGCAGCTTAGGGTCAGGGGGCCCCTACGAGCAGTACTTC CASSLGSGGPYEQYF
TRBD1 . 17 TRBJ2-3 TRBV28 TGTGCCAGCAGTCCCAGACAGGGCTGGCGTCACACAGATACGCAGTATTTT CASSPRQGWRHTDTQYF
. . 17 TRBJ2-3 TRBV7-2 TGTGCCAGCAGCTTAGGGGGGGGCGGCGGCCCGGCGGATACGCAGTATTTT CASSLGGGGGPADTQYF
TRBD1 . 11 TRBJ2-7 TRBV30 TGTGCCTGCGGTAGCAGGGGGGAGCAGTACTTC CACGSRGEQYF
TRBD2 . 16 TRBJ2-2 TRBV4-3 TGCGCCAGCAGCTATGTAGCGGGGATTAACACCGGGGAGCTGTTTTTT CASSYVAGINTGELFF
. few 15 TRBJ2-7 TRBV5-1 TGCGCCAGCAGCTTGGCAGCGGGACACGTCGACGAGCAGTACTTC CASSLAAGHVDEQYF
TRBD1 . 15 TRBJ1-2 TRBV29-1 TGCAGCGTCACCCCCACCGGGACAGCTAACTATGGCTACACCTTC CSVTPTGTANYGYTF